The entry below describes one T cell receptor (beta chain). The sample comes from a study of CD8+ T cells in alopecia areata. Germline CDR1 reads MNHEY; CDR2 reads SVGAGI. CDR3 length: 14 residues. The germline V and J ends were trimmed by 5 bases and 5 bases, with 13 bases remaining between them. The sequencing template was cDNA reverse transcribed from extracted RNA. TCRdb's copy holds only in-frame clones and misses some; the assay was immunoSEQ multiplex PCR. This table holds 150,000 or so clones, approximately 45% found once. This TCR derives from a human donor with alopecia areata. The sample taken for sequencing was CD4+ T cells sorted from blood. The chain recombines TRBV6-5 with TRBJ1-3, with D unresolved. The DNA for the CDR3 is TGTGCCAGCAGTCCGACCGTAACCCGAAACACCATATATTTT. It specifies CASSPTVTRNTIYF.